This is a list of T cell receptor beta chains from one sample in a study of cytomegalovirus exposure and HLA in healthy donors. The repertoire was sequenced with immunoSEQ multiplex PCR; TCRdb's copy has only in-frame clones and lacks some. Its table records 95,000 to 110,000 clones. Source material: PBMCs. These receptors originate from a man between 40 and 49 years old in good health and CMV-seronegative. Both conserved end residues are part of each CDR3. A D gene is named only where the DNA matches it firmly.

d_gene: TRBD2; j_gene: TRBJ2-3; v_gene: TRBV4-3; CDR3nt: TGCGCCAGCAGCCAAGATCTAGCGGACTCACGGTATTTT; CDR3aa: CASSQDLADSRYF
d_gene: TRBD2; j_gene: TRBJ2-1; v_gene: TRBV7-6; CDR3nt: TGTGCCAGCAGCTTAGTTTCAAGCGGGGGGTCAAATGAGCAGTTCTTC; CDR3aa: CASSLVSSGGSNEQFF
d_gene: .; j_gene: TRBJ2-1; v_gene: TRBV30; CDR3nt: TGTGCCTGGAGGTTCCAGGTTGAGCAGTTCTTC; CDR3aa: CAWRFQVEQFF
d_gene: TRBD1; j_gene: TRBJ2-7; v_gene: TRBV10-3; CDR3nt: TGTGCCATCAGTCCTCCTCCAGGGGGCTACGAGCAGTACTTC; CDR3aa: CAISPPPGGYEQYF
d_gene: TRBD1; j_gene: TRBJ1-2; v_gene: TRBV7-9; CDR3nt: TGTGCCAGCAGCTTACCCCTCGGACAGGGGTTGAACTATGGCTACACCTTC; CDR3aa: CASSLPLGQGLNYGYTF
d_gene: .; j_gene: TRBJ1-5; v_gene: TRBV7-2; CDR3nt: TGTGCCAGCAGCCCCCGGGGGAATAGCAATCAGCCCCAGCATTTT; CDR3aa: CASSPRGNSNQPQHF
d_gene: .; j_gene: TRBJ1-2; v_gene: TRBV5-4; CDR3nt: TGTGCCAGCAGCTTGAGGGGGGGGCGTTCTGATGGCTACACCTTC; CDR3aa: CASSLRGGRSDGYTF
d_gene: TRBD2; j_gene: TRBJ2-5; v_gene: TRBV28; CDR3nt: TGTGCCAGCGGACTACTAGCGGGAGTAGAGACCCAGTACTTC; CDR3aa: CASGLLAGVETQYF
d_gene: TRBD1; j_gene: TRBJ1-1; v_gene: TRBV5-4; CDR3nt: TGTGCCAGCAGCTTGCCACAGGGGGTGAACACTGAAGCTTTCTTT; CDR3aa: CASSLPQGVNTEAFF
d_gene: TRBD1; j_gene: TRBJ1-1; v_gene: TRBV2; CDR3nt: TGTGCCAGCAGACAGGGGACCACTGAAGCTTTCTTT; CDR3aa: CASRQGTTEAFF
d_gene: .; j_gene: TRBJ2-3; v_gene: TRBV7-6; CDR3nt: TGTGCCAGCAGCTTAGCCATAGGGACGGGAGTACCAGATACGCAGTATTTT; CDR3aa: CASSLAIGTGVPDTQYF
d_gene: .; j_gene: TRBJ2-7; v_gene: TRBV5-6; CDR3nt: TGTGCCAGCAGCTTGTTGGGGCTCGGCGAGCAGTACTTC; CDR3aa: CASSLLGLGEQYF
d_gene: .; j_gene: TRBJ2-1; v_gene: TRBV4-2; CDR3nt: TGTGCCAGCAGCCAAGGGAAGGGGGGGGCGCCCTACAATGAGCAGTTCTTC; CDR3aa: CASSQGKGGAPYNEQFF
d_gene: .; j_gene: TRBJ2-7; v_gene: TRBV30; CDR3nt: TGTGCCTGGAGTGTTGCTCAGGGATTGAGATATTCCTACGAGCAGTACTTC; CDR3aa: CAWSVAQGLRYSYEQYF
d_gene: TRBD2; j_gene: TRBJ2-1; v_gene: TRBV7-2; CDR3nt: TGTGCCAGCAGCTTTGGGACTAGCGGGGGAAATGAGCAGTTCTTC; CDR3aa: CASSFGTSGGNEQFF
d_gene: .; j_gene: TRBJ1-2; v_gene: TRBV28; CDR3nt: TGTGCCAGCAGTTTAGTGTTTCCTAGCCGATATGGCTACACCTTC; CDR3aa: CASSLVFPSRYGYTF
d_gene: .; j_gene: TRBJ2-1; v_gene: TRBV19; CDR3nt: TGTGCCAGTAGTCCCGGGACTTCGGGCGAGCAGTTCTTC; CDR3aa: CASSPGTSGEQFF
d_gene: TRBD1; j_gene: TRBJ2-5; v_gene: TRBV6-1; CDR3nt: TGTGCCAGCAGTGAAAAGTTAGGTGGACAGGGGCTTTCGGGAGAGCAGTACTTC; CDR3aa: CASSEKLGGQGLSGEQYF
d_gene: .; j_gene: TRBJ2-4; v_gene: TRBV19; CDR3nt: TGTGCCAGTAGTATACAGGCCAGAAAAAACATTCAGTACTTC; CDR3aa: CASSIQARKNIQYF
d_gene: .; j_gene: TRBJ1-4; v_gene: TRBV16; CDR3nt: TGTGCCAGCAGCCTTCTTCTCCCTGAGCACGAAAAACTGTTTTTT; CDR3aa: CASSLLLPEHEKLFF
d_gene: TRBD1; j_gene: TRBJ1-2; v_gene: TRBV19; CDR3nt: TGTGCCAGTAGTAAGGGACAGGGGGCAGGGTATTATGGCTACACCTTC; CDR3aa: CASSKGQGAGYYGYTF
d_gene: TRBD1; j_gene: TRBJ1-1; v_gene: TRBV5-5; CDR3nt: TGTGCCAGCAGCTCGGACAGGGCTGGTGAGAGCACTGAAGCTTTCTTT; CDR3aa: CASSSDRAGESTEAFF
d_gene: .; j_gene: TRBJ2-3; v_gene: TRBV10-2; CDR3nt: TGCGCCAGCAGTGTACTAGCAGCGGATACGCAGTATTTT; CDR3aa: CASSVLAADTQYF
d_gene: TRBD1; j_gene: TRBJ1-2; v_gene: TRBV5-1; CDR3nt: TGCGCCAGCAGCTTGACACAGGGGGCGTTTGACTATGGCTACACCTTC; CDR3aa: CASSLTQGAFDYGYTF
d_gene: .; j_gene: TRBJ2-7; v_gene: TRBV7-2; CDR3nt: TGTGCCAGCAGCCACAGAGAGGAGCAGTACTTC; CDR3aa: CASSHREEQYF
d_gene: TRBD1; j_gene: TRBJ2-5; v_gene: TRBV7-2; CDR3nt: TGTGCCAGCAGCTTTCGGGGACAGAAAGAGACCCAGTACTTC; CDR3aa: CASSFRGQKETQYF
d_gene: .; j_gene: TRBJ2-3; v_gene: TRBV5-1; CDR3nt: TGCGCCAGCAGCTTGGGCGGGCCTGCAGGAGATACGCAGTATTTT; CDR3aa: CASSLGGPAGDTQYF